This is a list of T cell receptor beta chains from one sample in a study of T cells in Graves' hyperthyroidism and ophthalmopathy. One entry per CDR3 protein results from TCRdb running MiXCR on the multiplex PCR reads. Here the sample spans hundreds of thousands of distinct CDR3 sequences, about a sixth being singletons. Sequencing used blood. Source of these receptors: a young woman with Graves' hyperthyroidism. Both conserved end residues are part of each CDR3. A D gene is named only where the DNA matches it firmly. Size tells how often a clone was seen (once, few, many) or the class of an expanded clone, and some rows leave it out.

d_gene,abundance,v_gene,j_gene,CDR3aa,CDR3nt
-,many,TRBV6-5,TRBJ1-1,CASSYSKQGGTEAFF,TGTGCCAGCAGTTACTCAAAACAGGGAGGAACTGAAGCTTTCTTT
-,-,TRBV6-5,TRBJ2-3,CASSFQRKSTDTQYF,TGTGCCAGCAGTTTCCAACGCAAAAGCACAGATACGCAGTATTTT
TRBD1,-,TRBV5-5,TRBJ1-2,CASSSPGQSSSYGYTF,TGTGCCAGCAGCTCCCCGGGACAGAGTTCTAGCTATGGCTACACCTTC
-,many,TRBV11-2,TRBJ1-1,CASSPPFKQPPWEAFF,TGTGCCAGCAGCCCCCCATTCAAGCAGCCTCCATGGGAAGCTTTCTTT
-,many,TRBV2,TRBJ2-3,CASSEYQSGDTQYF,TGTGCCAGCAGTGAGTACCAAAGTGGAGATACGCAGTATTTT
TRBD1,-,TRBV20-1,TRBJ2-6,CSARGQGAGANVLTF,TGCAGTGCTAGAGGTCAGGGGGCTGGGGCCAACGTCCTGACTTTC
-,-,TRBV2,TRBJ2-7,CASRHSGSGYEQYF,TGTGCCAGCAGGCATAGCGGCAGCGGCTACGAGCAGTACTTC
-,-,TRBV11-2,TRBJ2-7,CASSVGRPYEQYF,TGTGCCAGCAGCGTGGGACGGCCCTACGAGCAGTACTTC
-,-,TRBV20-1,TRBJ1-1,CSARSLGGLNTEAFF,TGCAGTGCTAGGTCCCTCGGGGGGTTGAACACTGAAGCTTTCTTT
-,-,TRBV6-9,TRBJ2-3,CASSYHGVPTDTQYF,TGTGCCAGCAGTTACCATGGGGTCCCCACAGATACGCAGTATTTT
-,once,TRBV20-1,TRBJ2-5,CSGQFQETQYF,TGCAGTGGACAGTTCCAAGAGACCCAGTACTTC
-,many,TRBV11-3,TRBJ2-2,CASSFPPGADKIGELFF,TGTGCCAGCAGCTTCCCCCCGGGTGCGGATAAGATCGGGGAGCTGTTTTTT
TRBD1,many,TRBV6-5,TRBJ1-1,CASSYSGGLNTEAFF,TGTGCCAGCAGTTACTCAGGGGGCTTGAACACTGAAGCTTTCTTT
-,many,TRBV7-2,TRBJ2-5,CASSLEASLWRETQYF,TGTGCCAGCAGCTTAGAGGCTAGCCTCTGGCGAGAGACCCAGTACTTC
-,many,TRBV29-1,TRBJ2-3,CSAVSSILDTQYF,TGCAGCGCGGTCTCTAGCATTTTAGATACGCAGTATTTT
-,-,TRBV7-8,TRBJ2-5,CASSFDRGAETQYF,TGTGCCAGCAGCTTCGACCGGGGGGCAGAGACCCAGTACTTC
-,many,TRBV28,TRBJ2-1,CASSSRRVANEQFF,TGTGCCAGCAGTTCCCGCAGGGTAGCCAATGAGCAGTTCTTC
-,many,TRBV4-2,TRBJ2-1,CASGDGSGAGYNEQFF,TGTGCCAGCGGTGATGGGTCAGGTGCCGGATACAATGAGCAGTTCTTC
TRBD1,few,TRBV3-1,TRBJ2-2,CASSQQQGVNGELFF,TGTGCCAGCAGCCAACAACAGGGGGTTAACGGGGAGCTGTTTTTT
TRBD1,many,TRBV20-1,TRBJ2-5,CSAIAGGETQYF,TGCAGTGCTATAGCAGGGGGAGAGACCCAGTACTTC
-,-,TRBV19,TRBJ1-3,CASSIGPKFSGNTIYF,TGTGCCAGTAGTATCGGACCAAAATTCTCTGGAAACACCATATATTTT
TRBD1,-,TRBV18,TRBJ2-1,CASPPRTGDNEQFF,TGTGCCAGCCCACCCCGGACAGGGGATAATGAGCAGTTCTTC
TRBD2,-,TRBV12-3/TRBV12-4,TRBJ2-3,CASTSGGGATDTQYF,TGTGCCAGCACTTCCGGCGGGGGGGCCACAGATACGCAGTATTTT
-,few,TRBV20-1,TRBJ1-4,CSARDLRQAEKLFF,TGCAGTGCTAGAGATCTGAGGCAAGCCGAAAAACTGTTTTTT